The present T cell receptor (beta chain) was sequenced within a study of shared clonotypes between healthy human individuals. It was around 190 ng DNA, 25,000 to 35,000 T cell genomes, that sorted-subset replicate PCRs used. Original analysis: Filtering differed for immunoSEQ, which gave only junction sequences without quality scores. Assay: immunoSEQ multiplex PCR; the TCRdb copy retains only in-frame clones and omits some. V, J and clone size are those of that table, while D and trimming were read from the DNA. The sample includes about 2.4 million clones, more than 80% of them seen just once. Everyone who donated was a Caucasian adult who lived in Nashville, Tennessee. Into CD45RA+ naive and CD45RA-negative memory subsets, the CD4+ cells were split. The receptor was isolated from a man between 18 and 29 years old in good health. Sequenced material: naive CD4+ T cells sorted from blood. Documented subset: CD45RA+ positively selected.

CDR3 region: CASTEGATYEQYF. The CDR3 DNA follows: TGTGCCAGCACTGAGGGGGCCACCTACGAGCAGTACTTC. The chain joins TRBV5-6 to TRBJ2-7; 7 positions match TRBD1. Germline-derived CDR1 and CDR2 are SGHDT and YYEEEE. Germline trimming cut 6 bases from V and 2 bases from J; bases unmatched to any gene: 5. The CDR3 has 13 amino acids.